This entry concerns a single TCR beta chain. Its cognate antigen is unknown. These data come from a study of CD8+ T cells in alopecia areata. Findings and caveats of the study: Scalp sample data also include resident alphabeta T cells from normal skin. Against the mouse data, patients shared TCRs less clearly, possibly for HLA reasons.

Those with alopecia areata gave lesional scalp punch biopsies and peripheral blood. V was shortened by 4 bases and J by 7 bases, with 11 bases between the two germline ends. The CDR3 consists of 12 residues. Germline-derived CDR1 and CDR2 are SQVTM and ANQGSEA. RNA was extracted and reverse transcribed into cDNA as the sequencing template. This table comes from immunoSEQ multiplex PCR, and its TCRdb copy is limited to in-frame clones, with some not included. The sample has approximately 91,000 clones; 35% to 50% are singletons. The sequenced sample consisted of CD4+ T cells sorted from blood. V is TRBV29-1 and J is TRBJ1-5; D might be TRBD1 (5 bases). The receptor was derived from a human donor with alopecia areata. The CDR3 is CSVGVGAQPQHF. The CDR3 region has the DNA TGCAGCGTTGGAGTCGGGGCCCAGCCCCAGCATTTT.